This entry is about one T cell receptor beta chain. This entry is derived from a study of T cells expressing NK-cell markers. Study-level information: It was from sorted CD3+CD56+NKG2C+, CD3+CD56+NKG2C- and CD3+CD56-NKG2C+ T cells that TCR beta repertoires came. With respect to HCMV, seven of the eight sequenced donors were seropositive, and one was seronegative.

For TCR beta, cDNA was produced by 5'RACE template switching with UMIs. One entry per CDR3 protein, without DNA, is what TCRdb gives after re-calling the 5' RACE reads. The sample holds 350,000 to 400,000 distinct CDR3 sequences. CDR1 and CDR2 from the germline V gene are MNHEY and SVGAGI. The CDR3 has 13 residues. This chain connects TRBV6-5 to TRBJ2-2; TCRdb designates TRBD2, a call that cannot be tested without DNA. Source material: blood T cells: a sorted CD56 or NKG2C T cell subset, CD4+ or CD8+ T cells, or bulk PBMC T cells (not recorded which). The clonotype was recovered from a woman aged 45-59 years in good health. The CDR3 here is CASRTGLAGELFF.